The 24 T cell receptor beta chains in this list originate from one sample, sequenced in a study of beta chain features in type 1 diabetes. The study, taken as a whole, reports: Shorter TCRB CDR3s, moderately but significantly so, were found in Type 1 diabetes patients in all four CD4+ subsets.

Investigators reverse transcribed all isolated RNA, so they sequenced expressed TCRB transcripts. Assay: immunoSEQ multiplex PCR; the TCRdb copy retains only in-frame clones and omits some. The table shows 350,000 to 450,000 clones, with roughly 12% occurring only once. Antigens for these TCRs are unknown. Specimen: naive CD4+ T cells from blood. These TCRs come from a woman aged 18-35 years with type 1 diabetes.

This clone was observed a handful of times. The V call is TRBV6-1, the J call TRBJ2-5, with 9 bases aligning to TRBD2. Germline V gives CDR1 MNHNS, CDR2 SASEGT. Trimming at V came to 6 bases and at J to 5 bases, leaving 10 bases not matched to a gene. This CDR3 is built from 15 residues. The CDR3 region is CASRVSGSSSETQYF. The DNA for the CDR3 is TGTGCCAGCAGAGTTAGCGGGAGCTCTTCGGAGACCCAGTACTTC.

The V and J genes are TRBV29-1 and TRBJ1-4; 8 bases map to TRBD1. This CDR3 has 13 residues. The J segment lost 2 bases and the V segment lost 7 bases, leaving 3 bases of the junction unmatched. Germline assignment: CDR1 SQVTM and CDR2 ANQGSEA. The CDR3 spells CSARTGTNEKLFF. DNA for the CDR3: TGCAGCGCCAGGACAGGGACTAATGAAAAACTGTTTTTT.

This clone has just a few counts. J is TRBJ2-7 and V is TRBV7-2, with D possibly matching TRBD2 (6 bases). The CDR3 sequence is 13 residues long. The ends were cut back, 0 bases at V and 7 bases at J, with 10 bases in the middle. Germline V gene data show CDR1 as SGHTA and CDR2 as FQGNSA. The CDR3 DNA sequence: TGTGCCAGCAGCTTAGCGGGAGGAAGGGAGCAGTACTTC. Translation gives CASSLAGGREQYF.

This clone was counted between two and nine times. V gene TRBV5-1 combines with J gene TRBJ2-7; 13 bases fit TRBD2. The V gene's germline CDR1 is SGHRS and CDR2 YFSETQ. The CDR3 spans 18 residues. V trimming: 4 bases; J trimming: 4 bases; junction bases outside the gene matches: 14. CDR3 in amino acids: CASSPGGTSGTKTYEQYF. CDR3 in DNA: TGCGCCAGCAGCCCAGGTGGGACTAGCGGGACCAAAACTTACGAGCAGTACTTC.

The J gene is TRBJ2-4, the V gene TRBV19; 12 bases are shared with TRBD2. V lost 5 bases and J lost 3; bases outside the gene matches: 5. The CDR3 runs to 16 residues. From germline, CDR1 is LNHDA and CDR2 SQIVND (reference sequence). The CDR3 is CASSPRLAGDKNIQYF. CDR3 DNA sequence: TGTGCCAGTAGTCCTAGACTAGCGGGGGACAAAAACATTCAGTACTTC.

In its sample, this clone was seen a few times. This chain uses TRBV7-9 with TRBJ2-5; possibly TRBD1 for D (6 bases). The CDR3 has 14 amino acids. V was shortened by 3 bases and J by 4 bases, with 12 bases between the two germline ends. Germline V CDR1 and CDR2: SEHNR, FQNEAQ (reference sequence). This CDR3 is CASSFGQGRETQYF. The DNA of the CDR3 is TGTGCCAGCAGCTTCGGGCAGGGGAGAGAGACCCAGTACTTC.

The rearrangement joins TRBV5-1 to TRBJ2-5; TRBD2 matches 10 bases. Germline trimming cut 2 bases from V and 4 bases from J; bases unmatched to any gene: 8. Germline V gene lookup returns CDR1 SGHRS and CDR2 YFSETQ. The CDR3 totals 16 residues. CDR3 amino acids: CASSLRSGGAGETQYF. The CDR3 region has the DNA TGCGCCAGCAGCTTAAGAAGCGGGGGGGCCGGAGAGACCCAGTACTTC.

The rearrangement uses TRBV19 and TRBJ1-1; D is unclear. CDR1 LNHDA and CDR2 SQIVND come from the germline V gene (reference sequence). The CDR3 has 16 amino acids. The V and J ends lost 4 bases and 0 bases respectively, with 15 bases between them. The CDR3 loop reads CASSRSAGRLNTEAFF. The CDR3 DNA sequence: TGTGCCAGTAGTAGGTCGGCGGGTAGGTTGAACACTGAAGCTTTCTTT.

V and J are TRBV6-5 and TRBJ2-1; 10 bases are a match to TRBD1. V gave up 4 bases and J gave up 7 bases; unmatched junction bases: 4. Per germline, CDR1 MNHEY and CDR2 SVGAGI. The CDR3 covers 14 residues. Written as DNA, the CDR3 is TGTGCCAGCAGTTTCCGGGACAGGGGAAATGAGCAGTTCTTC. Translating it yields CASSFRDRGNEQFF.

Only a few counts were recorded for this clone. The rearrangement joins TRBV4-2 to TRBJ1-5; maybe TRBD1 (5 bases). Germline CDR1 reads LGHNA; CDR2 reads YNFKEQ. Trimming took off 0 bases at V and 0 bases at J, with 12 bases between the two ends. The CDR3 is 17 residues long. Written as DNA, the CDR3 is TGTGCCAGCAGCCAAGAGGGGACTGCGTATAGCAATCAGCCCCAGCATTTT. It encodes CASSQEGTAYSNQPQHF.

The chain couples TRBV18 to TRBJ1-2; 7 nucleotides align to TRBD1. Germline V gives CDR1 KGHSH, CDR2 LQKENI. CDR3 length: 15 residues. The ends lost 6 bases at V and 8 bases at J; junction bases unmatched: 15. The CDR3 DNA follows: TGTGCCAGCTCGCCAGAGACAGGGAACGTTCGCGGCTACACCTTC. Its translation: CASSPETGNVRGYTF.

The CDR3 here is CASGTGGNTEAFF. Written as DNA, the CDR3 is TGTGCCAGCGGAACCGGCGGGAACACTGAAGCTTTCTTT. The chain joins TRBV6-5 to TRBJ1-1, with D hard to call. Germline CDR1 MNHEY, CDR2 SVGAGI. Trimming stripped 8 bases from V and 1 base from J, with 11 bases between. CDR3 size: 13 residues.

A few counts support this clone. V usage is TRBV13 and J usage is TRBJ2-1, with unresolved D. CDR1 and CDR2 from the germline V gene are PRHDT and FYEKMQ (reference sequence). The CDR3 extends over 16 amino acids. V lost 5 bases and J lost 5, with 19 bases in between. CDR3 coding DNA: TGTGCCAGCAGCCGCCAAGACTGGCAGTTGGACAATGAGCAGTTCTTC. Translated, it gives CASSRQDWQLDNEQFF.

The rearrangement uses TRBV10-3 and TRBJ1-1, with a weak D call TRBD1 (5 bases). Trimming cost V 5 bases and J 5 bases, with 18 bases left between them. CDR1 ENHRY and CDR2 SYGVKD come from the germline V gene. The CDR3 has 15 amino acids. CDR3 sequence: CAISSNRGEGTEAFF. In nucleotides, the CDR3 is TGTGCCATCAGTTCGAACCGGGGGGAAGGGACTGAAGCTTTCTTT.

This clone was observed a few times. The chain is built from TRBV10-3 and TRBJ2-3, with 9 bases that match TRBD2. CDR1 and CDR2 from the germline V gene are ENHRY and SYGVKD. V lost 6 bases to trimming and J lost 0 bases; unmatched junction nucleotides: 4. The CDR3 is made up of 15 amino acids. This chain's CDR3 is CAIRASGVSTDTQYF. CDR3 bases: TGTGCCATCAGGGCTAGCGGGGTTAGCACAGATACGCAGTATTTT.

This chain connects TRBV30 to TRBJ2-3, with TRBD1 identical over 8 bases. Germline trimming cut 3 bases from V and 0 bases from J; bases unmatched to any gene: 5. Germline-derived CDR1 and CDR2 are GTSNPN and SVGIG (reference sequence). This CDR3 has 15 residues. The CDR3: CAWSRQGLSTDTQYF. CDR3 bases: TGTGCCTGGAGCCGACAGGGGCTAAGCACAGATACGCAGTATTTT.

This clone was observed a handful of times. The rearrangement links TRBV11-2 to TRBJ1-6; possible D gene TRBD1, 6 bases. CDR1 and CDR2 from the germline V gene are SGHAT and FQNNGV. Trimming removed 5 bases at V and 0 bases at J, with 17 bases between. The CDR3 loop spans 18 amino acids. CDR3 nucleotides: TGTGCCAGCAGCCTAATGGGGACAAAGAGCTCCTATAATTCACCCCTCCACTTT. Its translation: CASSLMGTKSSYNSPLHF.

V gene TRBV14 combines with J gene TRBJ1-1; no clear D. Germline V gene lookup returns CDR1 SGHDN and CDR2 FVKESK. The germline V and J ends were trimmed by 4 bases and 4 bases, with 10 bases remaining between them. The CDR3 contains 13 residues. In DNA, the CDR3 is TGTGCCAGCAGCCGCGTTCCGGGCACTGAAGCTTTCTTT. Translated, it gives CASSRVPGTEAFF.

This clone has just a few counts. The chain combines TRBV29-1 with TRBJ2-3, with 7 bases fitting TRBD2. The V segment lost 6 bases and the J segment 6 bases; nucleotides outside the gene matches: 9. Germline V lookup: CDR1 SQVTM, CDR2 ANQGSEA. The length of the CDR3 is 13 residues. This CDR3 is CSVGGTLRDTQYF. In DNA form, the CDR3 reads TGCAGCGTGGGGGGGACTCTACGGGATACGCAGTATTTT.

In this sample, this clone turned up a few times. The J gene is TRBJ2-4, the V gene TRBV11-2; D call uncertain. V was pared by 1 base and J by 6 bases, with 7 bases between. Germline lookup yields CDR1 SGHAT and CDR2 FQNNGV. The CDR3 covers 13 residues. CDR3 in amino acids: CASSLGRSNIQYF. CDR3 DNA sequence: TGTGCCAGCAGCTTAGGCAGATCAAACATTCAGTACTTC.

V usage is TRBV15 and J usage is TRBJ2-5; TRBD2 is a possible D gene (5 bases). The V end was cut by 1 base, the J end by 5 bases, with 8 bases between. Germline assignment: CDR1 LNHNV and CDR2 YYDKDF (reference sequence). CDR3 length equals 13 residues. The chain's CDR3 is CATSRVRGETQYF. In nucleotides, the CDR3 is TGTGCCACCAGCAGAGTTCGCGGGGAGACCCAGTACTTC.

Here the CDR3 DNA reads TGTGCCAGCAGCTTAGGACTAGCGGGCTACGAGCAGTACTTC. Amino acid sequence: CASSLGLAGYEQYF. V and J are TRBV11-2 and TRBJ2-7, with 10 bases fitting TRBD2. The ends lost 1 base at V and 3 bases at J; junction bases unmatched: 0. This CDR3 spans 14 amino acids. Germline CDR1 reads SGHAT; CDR2 reads FQNNGV.

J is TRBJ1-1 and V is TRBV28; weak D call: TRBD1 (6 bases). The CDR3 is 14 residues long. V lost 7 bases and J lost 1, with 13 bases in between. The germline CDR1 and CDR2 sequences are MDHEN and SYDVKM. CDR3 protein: CASTPSRGNTEAFF. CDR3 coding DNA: TGTGCCAGCACCCCAAGCAGGGGGAACACTGAAGCTTTCTTT. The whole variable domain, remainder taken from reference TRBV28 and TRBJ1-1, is DVKVTQSSRYLVKRTGEKVFLECVQDMDHENMFWYRQDPGLGLRLIYFSYDVKMKEKGDIPEGYSVSREKKERFSLILESASTNQTSMYLCASTPSRGNTEAFFGQGTRLTVV.

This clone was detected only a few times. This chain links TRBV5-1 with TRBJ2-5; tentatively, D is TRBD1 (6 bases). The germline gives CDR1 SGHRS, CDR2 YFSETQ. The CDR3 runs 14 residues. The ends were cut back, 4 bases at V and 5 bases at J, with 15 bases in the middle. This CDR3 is CASSEQGLGETQYF. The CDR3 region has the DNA TGCGCCAGCAGCGAACAGGGTTTGGGGGAGACCCAGTACTTC.